This TCR beta chain was observed in a study of CD8+CD57+ T cells in acquired aplastic anemia. Genomic DNA, the template, was used for profiling of the TCR beta VDJ and CDR3. MiXCR was run by TCRdb on the reads, yielding one entry per CDR3 protein. The sample consists of 150,000 to 200,000 distinct CDR3 sequences, about half of them appearing once. Patients sequenced had flow cytometry evidence of CD8+CD57+ cell expansion. The CDR3 loop spans 15 amino acids. Looked up from germline, CDR1 is KGHDR and CDR2 is SFDVKD. V was shortened by 2 bases and J by 0 bases, with 8 bases between the two germline ends. This clonotype was counted ten times or more.

Specimen: sorted CD4+, CD8+, or CD8+CD57+ T cells (not recorded which) from PBMCs. The receptor was derived from a human donor with aplastic anemia. The chain is built from TRBV24-1 and TRBJ2-3; no clear D gene. The CDR3 DNA reads as TGTGCCACCAGTGATTACGTGATGAGCACAGATACGCAGTATTTT. Its protein product is CATSDYVMSTDTQYF.